This TCR beta chain appears in the sequencing data of a study of blood T cell repertoires in COVID-19. For the study at large: Acute and convalescent COVID-19 specimens originated in the United States, Italy and Spain. PBMCs, B-cell-depleted T cells, or T cells were the source of the cDNA or gDNA that made up the material.

V gave up 1 base and J gave up 2 bases; unmatched junction bases: 2. Germline CDR1 reads LGHDT; CDR2 reads YNNKEL (reference sequence). This CDR3 is 14 amino acids long. Original methodology: Reference gene primer amplification in the assay estimated nucleated cell counts. Method: immunoSEQ multiplex PCR; TCRdb's copy keeps in-frame clones and lacks some. The DNA was the basis for D and trimming; V, J and clone size are from that table. The sample has fewer than 110,000 clones; more than 70% are singletons. The TCR comes from a young woman with acute or convalescent COVID-19. This chain joins TRBV3-1 (or the pseudogene TRBV3-2) and TRBJ2-7; 7 nucleotides line up with TRBD1. The material sequenced was peripheral blood. The CDR3 DNA reads as TGTGCCAGCAGCCAAGTGGGGACAGCCTACGAGCAGTACTTC. Translating it yields CASSQVGTAYEQYF.